The present entry profiles one T cell receptor beta chain with its context. The PCR employed 60 Vbeta primers together with 13 Jbeta primers. Some clones are missing from TCRdb's copy, which holds only in-frame ones; the method was immunoSEQ multiplex PCR. The sample yields about 180,000 clones, around 82% seen once. The data stem from a study of cytomegalovirus exposure and HLA in healthy donors. Study-level background: Around 80 million unique TCR sequences came from HLA-typed donors in an early release.

The CDR3 covers 13 residues. V lost 2 bases and J 8 bases, leaving 13 bases between the germline ends. CDR1 and CDR2 from the germline V gene are SGHNT and YYREEE (reference sequence). The sequence was obtained from a boy aged 2 to 9 in good health and CMV-seronegative. The V call is TRBV5-4, the J call TRBJ1-1; maybe TRBD1 (5 bases). Specimen: PBMCs. CDR3 nucleotides: TGTGCCAGCAGCTTTAAGGCTCGGGGGGAAGCTTTCTTT. It is translated as CASSFKARGEAFF.